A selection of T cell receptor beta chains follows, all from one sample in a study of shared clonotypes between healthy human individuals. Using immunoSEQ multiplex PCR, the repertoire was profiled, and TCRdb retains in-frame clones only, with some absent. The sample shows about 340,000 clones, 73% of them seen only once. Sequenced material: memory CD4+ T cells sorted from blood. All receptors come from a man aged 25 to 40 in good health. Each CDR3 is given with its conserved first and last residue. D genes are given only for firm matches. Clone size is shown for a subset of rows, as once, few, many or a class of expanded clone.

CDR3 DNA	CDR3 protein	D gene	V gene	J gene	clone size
TGTGCCAGCAGTGAAATGCTTTCAGCGTTCAATGAGCAGTTCTTC	CASSEMLSAFNEQFF	-	TRBV6-4	TRBJ2-1	-
TGCGCCAGCAGCCAAGATCCAGGAGGGACCTACGAGCAGTACTTC	CASSQDPGGTYEQYF	-	TRBV4-1	TRBJ2-7	once
TGTGCCAGCAGTGAACGTTACACCGGGGAGCTGTTTTTT	CASSERYTGELFF	-	TRBV6-1	TRBJ2-2	-
TGCGCCAGCAGCTTGATTAGGGAGAAGCAGTTCTTC	CASSLIREKQFF	-	TRBV5-1	TRBJ2-1	-
TGCGCCAGCAGTGAGATTGACACGGAAGATGGCTACAATGAGCAGTTCTTC	CASSEIDTEDGYNEQFF	-	TRBV10-2	TRBJ2-1	-
TGTGCCAGCAGTTTGCACAGGGTACCGAAAGAGACCCAGTACTTC	CASSLHRVPKETQYF	-	TRBV11-2	TRBJ2-5	-
TGTGCCAGCAGCCAATGGGGACAGGGTGAAGCTTTCTTT	CASSQWGQGEAFF	TRBD1	TRBV11-3	TRBJ1-1	-
TGTGCCAGCAGCTTAGTGGGCAGTTACTCCTACGAGCAGTACTTC	CASSLVGSYSYEQYF	-	TRBV7-2	TRBJ2-7	-
TGTGCCAGCAGCGCGCCCAGGACAGGCCGCAAAGGGGAGACCCAGTACTTC	CASSAPRTGRKGETQYF	TRBD1	TRBV9	TRBJ2-5	few
TGCGCCAGCAGCCACATGACTAGCGGGTACGCGAACACCGGGGAGCTGTTTTTT	CASSHMTSGYANTGELFF	TRBD2	TRBV4-1	TRBJ2-2	-
TGTGCCAGCAGCATAACCATTGGCGGGAGCCCCGGGGAGCTGTTTTTT	CASSITIGGSPGELFF	TRBD2	TRBV28	TRBJ2-2	-
TGTGCCAGCAGGATCCAGGGGGGAGGACCCCAGCATTTT	CASRIQGGGPQHF	TRBD1	TRBV28	TRBJ1-5	-
TGTGCCAGCAGCATCAACAGGACCCCCTACGAGCAGTACTTC	CASSINRTPYEQYF	-	TRBV5-5	TRBJ2-7	once
TGTGCCAGCAGTGAGAGGACTTGGGATCAGCCCCAGCATTTT	CASSERTWDQPQHF	-	TRBV2	TRBJ1-5	-
TGTGCCAGCAGCCTCACAGGGGGGTTGGATCAGCCCCAGCATTTT	CASSLTGGLDQPQHF	TRBD1	TRBV9	TRBJ1-5	-
TGTGCCAGTAGTATAGCCGGGGCTTCGAACACTGAAGCTTTCTTT	CASSIAGASNTEAFF	-	TRBV19	TRBJ1-1	-
TGTGCCAGCCGCAAAGAGGACAGGTGGGGGGCCAACGTCCTGACTTTC	CASRKEDRWGANVLTF	TRBD1	TRBV5-5	TRBJ2-6	-
TGTGCCAGCAGTGACTCGACAGCTGGGGCCAACGTCCTGACTTTC	CASSDSTAGANVLTF	-	TRBV6-4	TRBJ2-6	-
TGTGCCAGTAGGAAAGTGGGGGAGCGCCAGCCCCAGCATTTT	CASRKVGERQPQHF	-	TRBV19	TRBJ1-5	-
TGTGCCAGCAGCTCTCTAGTGGGGTGGGGAGAGCAGTACTTC	CASSSLVGWGEQYF	-	TRBV11-2	TRBJ2-7	-
TGTGCCAGCTCCCCTACGGCCGGACAGGGGTCCTACGAGCAGTACTTC	CASSPTAGQGSYEQYF	TRBD1	TRBV18	TRBJ2-7	-
TGTGCCATCAGTACCTCAGACGGGACAGGCAATGAGCAGTTCTTC	CAISTSDGTGNEQFF	TRBD1	TRBV10-3	TRBJ2-1	-
TGTGCCAGCAGCTTTGTTGGATCGAACACTGAAGCTTTCTTT	CASSFVGSNTEAFF	-	TRBV5-6	TRBJ1-1	-
TGTGCCAGCAGACTAGGGGGCAGTCTGAACACTGAAGCTTTCTTT	CASRLGGSLNTEAFF	TRBD1	TRBV5-4	TRBJ1-1	-
TGTGCCAGTAGTATTAATGCAGGGGGCGGTTACGAGCAGTACTTC	CASSINAGGGYEQYF	TRBD1	TRBV19	TRBJ2-7	-
TGTGCCAGCAGCCAAGGCCTGTTCGCGAACACCGGGGAGCTGTTTTTT	CASSQGLFANTGELFF	-	TRBV11-2	TRBJ2-2	-
TGTGCCAGCTCACCACCTGACAGACATAACTATGGCTACACCTTC	CASSPPDRHNYGYTF	-	TRBV18	TRBJ1-2	-
TGTGCCAGCAGCCCAGGGCCCCGAAGTGAAAAACTGTTTTTT	CASSPGPRSEKLFF	-	TRBV9	TRBJ1-4	-
TGCGCCAGCAATATGGGACAGGGGTACGAGCAGTACTTC	CASNMGQGYEQYF	TRBD1	TRBV5-1	TRBJ2-7	-